This T cell receptor beta chain comes out of a study of post-analysis software for immune sequencing data. Study results and caveats: In patients, TRBV5-6, TRBV5-1 and TRBV20-1 belonged to four or five TRBV segments found more frequently than in controls. Samples from one preparation batch, clustered by F measure, grouped strongly together.

Sequencing libraries made from TCR beta cDNA carried unique molecular identifiers. MiXCR, applied by TCRdb to the PCR reads, yields one record per CDR3 protein. Of hundreds of thousands of distinct CDR3 sequences listed, roughly 29% are singletons. The CDR3 contains 15 residues. V was shortened by 1 base and J by 0 bases, with 6 bases between the two germline ends. Germline CDR1 and CDR2: MNHEY and SMNVEV (reference sequence). Comments on this clonotype: The antigen remains undetermined.

The rearrangement uses TRBV27 and TRBJ2-2; D perhaps matches TRBD1 (6 bases). Sequencing was carried out using blood. This clonotype was sampled from a girl aged 5-17 years with multiple sclerosis. Here the CDR3 reads CASSLYRANTGELFF. The DNA of the CDR3 is TGTGCCAGCAGTTTATACAGGGCGAACACCGGGGAGCTGTTTTTT.